This TCR beta chain was sequenced during a study of shared clonotypes between healthy human individuals. Overall study: Each donor's CD8 memory used one plate, CD8 naive two, each CD4 subset three. Study results and limitations: For sorted subsets, rarefaction showed incomplete sequencing despite large depth. All-four-donor shared clonotypes had higher generation probabilities than non-shared clonotypes did. Sequencing depth was expected to affect clonotype sharing among donors.

About this clone itself: Its antigen is not identified.

The data were produced by immunoSEQ multiplex PCR, yet TCRdb's version contains in-frame clones alone and is incomplete. In the table there are 2 million to 3 million clones, 80% to 95% of which are singletons. The CDR3 is made up of 11 amino acids. CDR1 and CDR2 from the germline V gene are SGHRS and YFSETQ. The V and J ends lost 3 bases and 13 bases, in that order; junction bases with no gene match: 4. Sequencing was done on a sample of naive CD4+ T cells from PBMCs. Described subset: CD45RA+ positively selected. The V and J genes are TRBV5-1 and TRBJ2-3; 8 nucleotides agree with TRBD1. The clonotype was recovered from a man between 18 and 35 years old in good health. Some clones in this sample may be carry-over from other donors' samples. CDR3 amino acids: CASSSDRGKYF. The CDR3 DNA sequence: TGCGCCAGCAGCTCCGACAGGGGCAAGTATTTT. Variable domain in full (rest from reference TRBV5-1 and TRBJ2-3): KAGVTQTPRYLIKTRGQQVTLSCSPISGHRSVSWYQQTPGQGLQFLFEYFSETQRNKGNFPGRFSGRQFSNSRSEMNVSTLELGDSALYLCASSSDRGKYFGPGTRLTVL.